The rows below give T cell receptor beta chains drawn from one sample of a study of shared clonotypes between healthy human individuals. Sequenced by immunoSEQ multiplex PCR; TCRdb stores in-frame clones only, minus some. The data contain 2 million to 3 million clones, 80% to 95% of them singletons. What was sequenced was naive CD4+ T cells from PBMCs. The receptors stem from a man aged 18 to 29 in good health. Some clones in this sample may be carry-over from other donors' samples. Each CDR3 is given with its conserved first and last residue.

V,CDR3
TRBV7-2,CASSLSPQNTEAFF
TRBV18,CASSPPTSGGNEQFF
TRBV5-1,CASSSQTGARYNEQFF
TRBV9,CASSLTQVGELFF
TRBV18,CASSRTGIMEQYF
TRBV9,CASSGHSLGTDTQYF
TRBV5-1,CASSLGTNTPPDTQYF
TRBV5-1,CASSFPGAREQYF
TRBV4-1,CASSQTPPGQARRINMNTEAFF
TRBV14,CASSPGHSGANVLTF
TRBV5-1,CASSFLRPGGYNEQFF
TRBV29-1,CSVRTGGIEAFF
TRBV12-5,CASGLGPGLAGGRHTGELFF
TRBV4-2,CASSQVNSRGPELFF
TRBV28,CASSVSGTGGTEAFF
TRBV25-1,CASGPGGSGAEKLFF
TRBV4-2,CASSQDPSGSSGEQYF
TRBV7-3,CASSSTPAQAYEQYF
TRBV7-3,CASSSRGLDTGELFF
TRBV7-9,CASSPRPGLADNTGELFF
TRBV5-1,CASSLPGGSTGELFF
TRBV27,CASSVPGQIREAFF
TRBV27,CASSLFFVRLGSTEAFF
TRBV27,CASNFRDNNEKLFF
TRBV18,CASSTRDLSAYEQYF
TRBV6-5,CASSTGQGVHEQYF
TRBV27,CASSLFGTQRQETQYF
TRBV6-6,CASSYGSLPNEKLFF
TRBV7-2,CASSLMWGAGNTIYF
TRBV7-7,CASSIGLAGVNEQFF
TRBV6-1,CASSEDPTVSNQPQHF